Shown below are 19 T cell receptor beta chains from a single sample sequenced in a study of CD8+CD57+ T cells in acquired aplastic anemia. Genomic DNA served as template for TCR beta VDJ and CDR3 profiling. TCRdb reprocessed the reads via MiXCR and lists one record per CDR3 protein. The sample holds over 150,000 distinct CDR3 sequences; 40% to 65% are singletons and the top ten take about 12%. For sequencing, patients were chosen who had shown expansion of CD8+CD57+ cells by flow cytometry. Source material: sorted CD4+, CD8+, or CD8+CD57+ T cells (not recorded which) from PBMCs. Receptors were obtained from a human donor with aplastic anemia.

Details on this clonotype: The junction differs from germline at one of its ends, possibly a read error. The CDR3 nucleotides are TGTGCCAGCGGCCAACAAGGGCTAGCAGGCCTCACAGATACGCAGTATTTT. Translating it yields CASGQQGLAGLTDTQYF. The chain employs TRBV4-2 and TRBJ2-3, with D tentatively TRBD2 (5 bases). The germline gives CDR1 LGHNA, CDR2 YNFKEQ. The CDR3 runs to 17 residues.

This clonotype was found a few times. This CDR3 is missing its conserved last phenylalanine or tryptophan, likely due to a read error. The rearrangement joins TRBV7-9 to TRBJ1-2, with a weak D call TRBD1 (5 bases). The V gene lost 1 base and the J gene lost 6 bases, with 12 bases spanning the gap. Germline V gene sequence: CDR1 SEHNR, CDR2 FQNEAQ (reference sequence). There are 14 residues in the CDR3. In nucleotides, the CDR3 is TGTGCCAGCAGCTTAGGGGGGGTTCGAGATGGCTACACCTCC. This sequence encodes CASSLGGVRDGYTS.

This clonotype was recorded at least ten times. The chain recombines TRBV5-5 with TRBJ1-1; TRBD1 is a possible D gene (5 bases). Germline V gives CDR1 SGHKS, CDR2 YYEKEE (reference sequence). There are 14 residues in the CDR3. Trimming took 0 bases from V and 10 from J, leaving 16 bases between them. The CDR3 spells CASSLVGETRGAFF. The CDR3 DNA follows: TGTGCCAGCAGCTTGGTGGGGGAAACAAGGGGAGCTTTCTTT.

This clonotype has at least ten counts. V and J are TRBV20-1 and TRBJ1-5, with 7 bases identical to TRBD1. Germline CDR1 reads DFQATT; CDR2 reads SNEGSKA (reference sequence). This CDR3 spans 16 amino acids. The CDR3 region has the DNA TGCAGCGTCAATTCTCAGGGGGTGCATAGCAATCAGCCCCAGCATTTT. Protein: CSVNSQGVHSNQPQHF.

This clonotype showed up many times. The junction does not match germline at one end; this may be a read error. The CDR3 protein is CASGLGSDEQYF. The CDR3 DNA sequence: TGTGCTAGTGGATTGGGAAGTGACGAGCAGTACTTC. The chain uses TRBV12-5 and TRBJ2-7; no clear D. CDR1 is LGHNT and CDR2 is FRNRAP in the germline V gene. The CDR3 contains 12 residues.

On this clonotype: A read error is likely, as this CDR3 ends without the conserved phenylalanine or tryptophan. The chain has TRBV11-2 and TRBJ2-7; TRBD2 is a possible D gene (6 bases). Germline-derived CDR1 and CDR2 are SGHAT and FQNNGV. Trimming stripped 4 bases from V and 4 bases from J, with 23 bases between. The CDR3 runs 17 residues. The DNA of the CDR3 is TGTGCCAGCAGCTCAAGGACGAATCGGCGGGGAATTTACGAGCAGTACTCC. Its protein product is CASSSRTNRRGIYEQYS.

The V and J genes are TRBV24-1 and TRBJ2-1; TRBD2 matches 8 bases. This CDR3 has 17 residues. J gave up 5 bases and V 7 bases, and 15 bases lay outside the gene matches. Germline V gene data show CDR1 as KGHDR and CDR2 as SFDVKD. In DNA form, the CDR3 reads TGTGCCACCAGGTCCGGGAGGCTAGCGGGCAGGAACAATGAGCAGTTCTTC. This encodes CATRSGRLAGRNNEQFF.

The V and J genes are TRBV10-3 and TRBJ2-7; weak D call: TRBD2 (6 bases). Germline CDR1 reads ENHRY; CDR2 reads SYGVKD. CDR3 length: 14 amino acids. The V end was cut by 10 bases, the J end by 1 base, with 17 bases between. This CDR3 reads CATQMGRESYEQYF. The CDR3 coding sequence is TGTGCCACTCAAATGGGGCGGGAATCCTACGAGCAGTACTTC.

This clonotype was detected once. The chain is built from TRBV9 and TRBJ2-7; 10 positions agree with TRBD2. CDR1 SGDLS and CDR2 YYNGEE come from the germline V gene. Trimming cost V 3 bases and J 1 base; bases outside gene matches: 1. The CDR3 runs to 14 residues. CDR3 sequence reads: CASSEGLASYEQYF. CDR3 nucleotides: TGTGCCAGCAGCGAGGGACTAGCGTCCTACGAGCAGTACTTC.

This clonotype is a singleton in its sample. V usage is TRBV4-1 and J usage is TRBJ2-3; the D gene is possibly TRBD2 (6 bases). The CDR3 consists of 17 residues. Deletions cut 2 bases from V and 3 bases from J, with 18 bases between. Germline V gene sequence: CDR1 MGHRA, CDR2 YSYEKL. This chain's CDR3 is CASSQTRGLLSTDTQYF. DNA for the CDR3: TGCGCCAGCAGCCAAACCCGGGGACTCCTCTCAACAGATACGCAGTATTTT.

The chain joins TRBV5-1 to TRBJ1-2; possible D gene TRBD1, 6 bases. CDR1 and CDR2 from the germline V gene are SGHRS and YFSETQ. V was trimmed by 4 bases and J by 6 bases, leaving 10 bases between them. The CDR3 consists of 12 residues. The CDR3 protein is CASSLRTDGYTF. The CDR3 DNA reads as TGCGCCAGCAGCCTTCGGACAGATGGCTACACCTTC.

This clonotype was observed many times. The rearrangement joins TRBV29-1 to TRBJ1-2, with a tentative D call TRBD1 (6 bases). V was trimmed by 6 bases and J by 1 base, leaving 15 bases between them. The germline CDR1 and CDR2 sequences are SQVTM and ANQGSEA. CDR3 length equals 14 residues. CDR3 nucleotide sequence: TGCAGCGTAAGGACAGATGTTTTTAACTATGGCTACACCTTC. Translation gives CSVRTDVFNYGYTF. Drawing the rest from reference TRBV29-1 and TRBJ1-2, the complete variable domain is SAVISQKPSRDICQRGTSLTIQCQVDSQVTMMFWYRQQPGQSLTLIATANQGSEATYESGFVIDKFPISRPNLTFSTLTVSNMSPEDSSIYLCSVRTDVFNYGYTFGSGTRLTVV.

In DNA, the CDR3 is TGCAGCGTTGAGGGGACCGGGACAGGGAAAAATGGGGACTACGAGCAGTACTTC. Protein product: CSVEGTGTGKNGDYEQYF. The rearrangement uses TRBV29-1 and TRBJ2-7, with 9 bases aligning to TRBD1. CDR1 and CDR2 (germline): SQVTM, ANQGSEA. V lost 3 bases to trimming and J lost 3 bases; unmatched junction nucleotides: 18. The length of the CDR3 is 18 residues.

V and J are TRBV7-9 and TRBJ1-4, with 11 bases identical to TRBD1. Unmatched junction bases numbered 6, after V lost 5 bases and J lost 7 bases. This CDR3 contains 15 residues. CDR1 SEHNR and CDR2 FQNEAQ come from the germline V gene (reference sequence). CDR3 sequence (DNA): TGTGCCAGCAGCCCACCAGGGACAGGGGGTGAAAAACTGTTTTTT. It translates to CASSPPGTGGEKLFF. The entire variable domain, with the rest obtained from reference TRBV7-9 and TRBJ1-4, is as follows: DTGVSQNPRHKITKRGQNVTFRCDPISEHNRLYWYRQTLGQGPEFLTYFQNEAQLEKSRLLSDRFSAERPKGSFSTLEIQRTEQGDSAMYLCASSPPGTGGEKLFFGSGTQLSVL.

The table lists this clonotype with many counts. This chain connects TRBV7-3 to TRBJ2-3; tentative D call: TRBD2 (7 bases). The germline V gene encodes CDR1 SGHTA and CDR2 FQGTGA. The CDR3 consists of 15 residues. The V end lost 2 bases, the J end lost 4 bases, and 13 bases lay between the germline ends. CDR3 DNA: TGTGCCAGCAGCTTAGGGGGGGGGGCCGCAGATACGCAGTATTTT. Translated, it gives CASSLGGGAADTQYF.

A word on this clonotype: The junction departs from germline at one end; a sequencing error may be responsible. The J gene is TRBJ2-7, the V gene TRBV4-2, with D perhaps matching TRBD1 or TRBD2 (5 bases each). The CDR3 sequence is 16 residues long. From germline, CDR1 is LGHNA and CDR2 YNFKEQ. As DNA, the CDR3 is TGTGCCAGCAGCCAAGATCTTGGGGGTTCTCCCTACGAGCGGTACTTC. As protein: CASSQDLGGSPYERYF.

In this sample, this clonotype turned up a few times. V and J are TRBV7-2 and TRBJ1-4, with TRBD1 identical over 8 bases. CDR1 is SGHTA and CDR2 is FQGNSA in the germline V gene. This CDR3 has 15 residues. V trimming: 6 bases; J trimming: 6 bases; junction bases outside the gene matches: 9. The CDR3 DNA reads as TGTGCCAGCAGAGGCGGACAGGGTGTTGATGAAAAACTGTTTTTT. The encoded protein is CASRGGQGVDEKLFF.

The V and J genes are TRBV20-1 and TRBJ1-1; the D gene is possibly TRBD1 (5 bases). CDR3 length: 13 amino acids. The germline CDR1 and CDR2 sequences are DFQATT and SNEGSKA (reference sequence). The V end lost 0 bases, the J end lost 1 base, and 6 bases lay between the germline ends. The CDR3 nucleotides are TGCAGTGCTAGAGATACAGGGAACACTGAAGCTTTCTTT. Amino acids: CSARDTGNTEAFF.

This clonotype was seen only once. The CDR3 sequence is CASHHLSSGAGRLNTEAFF. The CDR3 nucleotides read TGTGCCAGCCACCACCTGTCATCTGGGGCAGGGAGGCTGAACACTGAAGCTTTCTTT. This chain uses TRBV19 with TRBJ1-1; the D gene is possibly TRBD1 (5 bases). This CDR3 region has 19 residues. V was cut by 9 bases and J by 0 bases, with 29 bases left in between. Per germline, CDR1 LNHDA and CDR2 SQIVND (reference sequence).